This TCR beta chain is drawn from a study of blood T cell repertoires in COVID-19. Study-wide background: Acute-phase and convalescent COVID-19 samples originated in the United States, Italy and Spain. In each case, the material was cDNA or gDNA derived from T cells, B-cell-depleted T cells, or PBMCs.

As originally analysed: Amplification of reference gene primers provided the estimated nucleated cell counts. Method: immunoSEQ multiplex PCR; TCRdb's copy keeps in-frame clones and lacks some. That table supplies the V and J calls and clone size; D and trimming were determined from the DNA. The table lists 30,000 or so clones, approximately 83% of them singletons. V was cut by 5 bases and J by 5 bases, with 9 bases left in between. CDR3 size: 13 residues. CDR1 is WNHNN and CDR2 is SYGVQD in the germline V gene (reference sequence). This clone occurred a few times. The clonotype originates from a man aged 45-60 years with acute or convalescent COVID-19. The material sequenced was peripheral blood. The chain combines TRBV10-1 with TRBJ2-2; D is possibly TRBD2 (5 bases). The CDR3 spells CASSRTGTGELFF. CDR3 nucleotide sequence: TGCGCCAGCAGTAGAACGGGAACCGGGGAGCTGTTTTTT.